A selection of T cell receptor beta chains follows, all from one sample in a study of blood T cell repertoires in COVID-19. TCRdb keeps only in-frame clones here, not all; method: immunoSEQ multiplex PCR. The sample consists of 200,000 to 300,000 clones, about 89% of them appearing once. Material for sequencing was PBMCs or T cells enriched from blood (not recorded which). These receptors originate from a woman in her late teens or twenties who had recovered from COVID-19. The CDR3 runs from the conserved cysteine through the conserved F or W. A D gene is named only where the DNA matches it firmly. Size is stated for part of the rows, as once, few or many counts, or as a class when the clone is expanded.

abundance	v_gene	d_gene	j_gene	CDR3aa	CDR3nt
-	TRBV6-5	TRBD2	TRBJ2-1	CASSKTSFEQFF	TGTGCCAGCAGTAAGACTAGCTTTGAGCAGTTCTTC
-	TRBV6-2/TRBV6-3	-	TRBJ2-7	CASSYSKGGQYF	TGTGCCAGCAGTTACTCGAAAGGGGGGCAGTACTTC
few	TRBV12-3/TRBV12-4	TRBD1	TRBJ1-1	CASRGTENTEAFF	TGTGCCAGCAGGGGGACAGAGAACACTGAAGCTTTCTTT
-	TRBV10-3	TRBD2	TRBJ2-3	CAISQITSGGRADTQYF	TGTGCCATCAGCCAGATAACTAGCGGGGGTCGGGCAGATACGCAGTATTTT
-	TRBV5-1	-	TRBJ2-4	CASSSPRAGNQNIQYF	TGCGCCAGCAGCTCACCGCGCGCGGGTAATCAAAACATTCAGTACTTC
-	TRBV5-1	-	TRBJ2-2	CASSPGGRNTGELFF	TGCGCCAGCAGCCCTGGGGGCAGGAACACCGGGGAGCTGTTTTTT
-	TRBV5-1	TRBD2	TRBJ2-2	CASSRLAGASNTGELFF	TGCGCCAGCAGCCGACTAGCGGGGGCATCGAACACCGGGGAGCTGTTTTTT
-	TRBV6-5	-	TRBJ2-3	CASSYRGNRDTQYF	TGTGCCAGCAGTTACCGGGGGAATCGTGATACGCAGTATTTT
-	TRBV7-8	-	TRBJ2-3	CASRANAGASTDTQYF	TGTGCCAGCAGGGCGAACGCGGGGGCCAGCACAGATACGCAGTATTTT
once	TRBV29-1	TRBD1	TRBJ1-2	CSESDRGRGGYTF	TGCAGCGAGTCTGACAGGGGGCGCGGTGGCTACACCTTC
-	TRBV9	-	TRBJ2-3	CASNPGSLSTDTQYF	TGTGCCAGCAATCCGGGATCACTAAGCACAGATACGCAGTATTTT
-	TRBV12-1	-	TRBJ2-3	CASSLMLAGGRTDTQYF	TGTGCCAGCAGCTTGATGTTAGCGGGGGGTCGAACAGATACGCAGTATTTT
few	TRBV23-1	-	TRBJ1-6	CASSETGRNSPLHF	TGCGCCAGCAGCGAGACAGGAAGAAATTCACCCCTCCACTTT
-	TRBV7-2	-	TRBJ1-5	CASSLESWTDNQPQHF	TGTGCCAGCAGCTTAGAATCCTGGACTGACAATCAGCCCCAGCATTTT
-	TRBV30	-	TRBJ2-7	CAWNGGAVSYEQYF	TGTGCCTGGAATGGGGGCGCGGTCTCCTACGAGCAGTACTTC
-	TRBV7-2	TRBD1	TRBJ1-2	CASSIQGNYGYTF	TGTGCCAGCAGCATACAGGGGAACTATGGCTACACCTTC
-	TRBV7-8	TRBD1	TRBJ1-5	CASSSLDRVSNQPQHF	TGTGCCAGCAGCTCCCTAGACAGGGTTAGCAATCAGCCCCAGCATTTT
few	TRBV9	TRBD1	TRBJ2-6	CASSVLGQISGANVLTF	TGTGCCAGCAGCGTACTGGGACAGATCTCTGGGGCCAACGTCCTGACTTTC
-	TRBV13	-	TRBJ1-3	CASSRGLLGGNTIYF	TGTGCCAGCAGCCGAGGACTGCTTGGTGGAAACACCATATATTTT
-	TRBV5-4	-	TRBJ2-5	CASSSLGESFQETQYF	TGTGCCAGCAGCTCCCTTGGAGAGTCTTTCCAAGAGACCCAGTACTTC
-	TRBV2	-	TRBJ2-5	CASSPLETQYF	TGTGCCAGCAGTCCCCTAGAGACCCAGTACTTC
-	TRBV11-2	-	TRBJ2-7	CASSPIVTSYEQYF	TGTGCCAGCAGCCCCATTGTCACATCCTACGAGCAGTACTTC
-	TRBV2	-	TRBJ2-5	CARDNLQETQYF	TGTGCCAGAGACAACCTCCAAGAGACCCAGTACTTC
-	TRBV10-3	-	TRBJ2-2	CATQTNTGELFF	TGTGCCACTCAGACGAACACCGGGGAGCTGTTTTTT
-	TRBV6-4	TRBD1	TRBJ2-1	CASRESGGSLEQFF	TGTGCCAGCAGGGAATCAGGGGGTTCGCTTGAGCAGTTCTTC
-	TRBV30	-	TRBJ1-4	CAWNRVEEKLFF	TGTGCCTGGAATCGGGTTGAGGAAAAACTGTTTTTT
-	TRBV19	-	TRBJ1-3	CASSMIDSGNTIYF	TGTGCCAGTAGTATGATAGACTCTGGAAACACCATATATTTT
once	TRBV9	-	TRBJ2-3	CASSSSSSGTFFTSTDTQYF	TGTGCCAGCAGCTCCAGCTCGTCCGGGACTTTCTTTACTAGCACAGATACGCAGTATTTT
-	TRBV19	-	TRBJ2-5	CASSIRGQRETQYF	TGTGCCAGTAGTATAAGGGGACAACGAGAGACCCAGTACTTC
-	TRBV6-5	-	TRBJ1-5	CASRDRGRENQPQHF	TGTGCCAGCAGGGATCGGGGGAGGGAGAATCAGCCCCAGCATTTT
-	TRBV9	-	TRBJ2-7	CASSVGPDGDYEQYF	TGTGCCAGCAGCGTAGGGCCGGACGGGGACTACGAGCAGTACTTC
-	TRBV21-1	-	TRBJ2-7	CASSKETGPSYEQYF	TGTGCCAGCAGCAAAGAGACAGGACCCTCCTACGAGCAGTACTTC